The source of this T cell receptor beta chain is a study of beta chain features in type 1 diabetes. Study-wide results and limits: Healthy donors had naive, central memory and Treg TCRB repertoires that appeared less similar than those seen among patients. All four CD4+ subsets of Type 1 diabetes patients contained TCRB CDR3s that were moderately but significantly shorter.

The length of the CDR3 is 16 residues. The germline CDR1 and CDR2 sequences are LGHNA and YNFKEQ. The junction had 4 bases not matched to a gene; V was cut back by 0 bases and J by 3 bases. This clone was picked up a small number of times. Its target is not known. The sequenced template was cDNA made from the entire isolated RNA. Naive, central memory and regulatory T cell samples produced a mean of about 3.5 million reads. Profiling relied on immunoSEQ multiplex PCR, and the TCRdb table lists in-frame clones only, not all of them. This sample has 200,000 to 250,000 clones, with 25% to 30% found just once.

The source of this sequence is a man aged 25-45 years in good health. Sequenced: central memory CD4+ T cells from blood. V usage is TRBV4-2 and J usage is TRBJ2-7; TRBD1 matches at 11 bases. CDR3 amino acids: CASSQDFGTGGYEQYF. The CDR3 nucleotides are TGTGCCAGCAGCCAAGACTTCGGGACAGGGGGCTACGAGCAGTACTTC.